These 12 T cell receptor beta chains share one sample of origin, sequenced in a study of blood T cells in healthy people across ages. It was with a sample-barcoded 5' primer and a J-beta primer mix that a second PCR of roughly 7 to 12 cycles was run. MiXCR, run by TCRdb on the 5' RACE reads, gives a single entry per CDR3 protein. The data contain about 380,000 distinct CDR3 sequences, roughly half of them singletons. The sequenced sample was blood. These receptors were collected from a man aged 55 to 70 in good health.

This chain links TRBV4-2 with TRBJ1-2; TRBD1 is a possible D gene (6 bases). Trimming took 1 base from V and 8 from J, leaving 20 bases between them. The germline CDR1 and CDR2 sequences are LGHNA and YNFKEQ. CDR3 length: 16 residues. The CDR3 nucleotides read TGTGCCAGCAGCCAAGTTAGGGGGGAGGACGGTGGAGGCTACACCTTC. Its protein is CASSQVRGEDGGGYTF.

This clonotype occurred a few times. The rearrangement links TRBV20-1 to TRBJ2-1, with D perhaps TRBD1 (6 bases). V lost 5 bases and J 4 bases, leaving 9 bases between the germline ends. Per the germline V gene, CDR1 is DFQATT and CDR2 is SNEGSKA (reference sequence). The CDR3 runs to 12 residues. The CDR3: CSAPDRYNEQFF. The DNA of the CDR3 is TGCAGTGCTCCGGACAGATACAATGAGCAGTTCTTC.

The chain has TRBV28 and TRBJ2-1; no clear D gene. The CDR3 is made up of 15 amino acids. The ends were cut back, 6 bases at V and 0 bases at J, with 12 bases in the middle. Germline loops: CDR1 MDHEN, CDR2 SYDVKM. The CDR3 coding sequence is TGTGCCAGCAGCCCCCCAATGAGCTCCTACAATGAGCAGTTCTTC. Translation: CASSPPMSSYNEQFF.

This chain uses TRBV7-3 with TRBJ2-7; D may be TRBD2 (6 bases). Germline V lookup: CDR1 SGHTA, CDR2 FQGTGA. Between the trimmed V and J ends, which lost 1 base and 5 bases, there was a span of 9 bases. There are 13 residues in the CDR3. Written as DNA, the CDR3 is TGTGCCAGCAGCTTAAAGTGGGGGGACGAGCAGTACTTC. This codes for CASSLKWGDEQYF.

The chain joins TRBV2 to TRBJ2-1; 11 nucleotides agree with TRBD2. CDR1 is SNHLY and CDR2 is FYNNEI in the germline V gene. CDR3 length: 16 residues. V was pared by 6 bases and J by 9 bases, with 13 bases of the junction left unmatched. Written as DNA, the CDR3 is TGTGCCAGCAGACTCCTAGCGGGAGGCCCCGGGGGTGAGCAGTTCTTC. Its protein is CASRLLAGGPGGEQFF.

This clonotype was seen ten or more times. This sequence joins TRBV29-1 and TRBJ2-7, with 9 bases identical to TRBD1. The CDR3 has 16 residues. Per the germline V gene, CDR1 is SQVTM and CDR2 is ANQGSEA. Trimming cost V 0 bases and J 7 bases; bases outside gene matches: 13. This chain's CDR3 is CSVEEFDDRGTLEQYF. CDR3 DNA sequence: TGCAGCGTTGAAGAGTTTGACGACAGGGGGACCCTGGAGCAGTACTTC.

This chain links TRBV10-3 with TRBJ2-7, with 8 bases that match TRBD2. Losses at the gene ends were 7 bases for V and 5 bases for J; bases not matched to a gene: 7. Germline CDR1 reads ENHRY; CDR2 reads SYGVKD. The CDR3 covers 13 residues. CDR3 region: CAIKLADADEQYF. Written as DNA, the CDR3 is TGTGCCATCAAACTAGCGGATGCCGACGAGCAGTACTTC.

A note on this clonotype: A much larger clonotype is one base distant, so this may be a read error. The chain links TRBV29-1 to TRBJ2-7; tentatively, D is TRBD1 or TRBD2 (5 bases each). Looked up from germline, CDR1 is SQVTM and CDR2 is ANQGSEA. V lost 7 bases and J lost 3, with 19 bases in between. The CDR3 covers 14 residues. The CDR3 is CSAGTGSGYYEQYF. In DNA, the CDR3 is TGCAGCGCTGGGACCGGTTCAGGGTACTACGAGCAGTACTTC.

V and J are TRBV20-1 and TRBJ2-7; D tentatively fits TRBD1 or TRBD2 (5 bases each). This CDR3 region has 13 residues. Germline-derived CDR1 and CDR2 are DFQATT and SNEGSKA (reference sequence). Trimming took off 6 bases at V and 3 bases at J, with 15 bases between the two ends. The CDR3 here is CSAPTTRGYEQYF. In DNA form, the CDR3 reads TGCAGTGCCCCTACGACGAGGGGCTACGAGCAGTACTTC.

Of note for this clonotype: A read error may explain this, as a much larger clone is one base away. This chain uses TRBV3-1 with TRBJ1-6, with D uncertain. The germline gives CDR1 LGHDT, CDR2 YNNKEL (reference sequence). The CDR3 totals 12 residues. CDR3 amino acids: CASSPSGAPPHF. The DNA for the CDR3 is TGTGCCAGCAGCCCCTCAGGCGCGCCCCCCCACTTT.

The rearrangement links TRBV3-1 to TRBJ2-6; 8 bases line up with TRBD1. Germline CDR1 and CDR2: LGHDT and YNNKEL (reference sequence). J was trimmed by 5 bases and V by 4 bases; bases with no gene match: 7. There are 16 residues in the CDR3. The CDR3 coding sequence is TGTGCCAGCAGCCGAGGACAGGGCGCTAGGGCCAACGTCCTGACTTTC. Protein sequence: CASSRGQGARANVLTF.

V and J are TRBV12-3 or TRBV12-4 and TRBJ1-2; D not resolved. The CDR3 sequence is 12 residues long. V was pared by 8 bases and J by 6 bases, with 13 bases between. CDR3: CASGVRLNGYTF. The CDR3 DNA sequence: TGTGCCAGCGGGGTCAGACTAAATGGCTACACCTTC.